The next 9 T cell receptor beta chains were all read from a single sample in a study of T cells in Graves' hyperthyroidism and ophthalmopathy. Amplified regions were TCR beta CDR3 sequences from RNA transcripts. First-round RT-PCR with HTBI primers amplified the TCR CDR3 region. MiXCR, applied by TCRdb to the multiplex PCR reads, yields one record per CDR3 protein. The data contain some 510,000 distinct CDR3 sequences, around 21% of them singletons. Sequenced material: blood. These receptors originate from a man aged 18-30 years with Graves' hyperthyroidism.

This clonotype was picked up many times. In nucleotides, the CDR3 is TGTGCCAGCAGTTGGGAGACAGGGGATCAGGAGACCCAGTACTTC. It codes for CASSWETGDQETQYF. The chain uses TRBV6-2 or TRBV6-3 and TRBJ2-5, with 8 bases lining up with TRBD1. The germline V gene has CDR1 MNHEY and CDR2 SVGEGT. The CDR3 totals 15 residues. J lost 5 bases, V lost 4 bases, and 9 bases had no gene match.

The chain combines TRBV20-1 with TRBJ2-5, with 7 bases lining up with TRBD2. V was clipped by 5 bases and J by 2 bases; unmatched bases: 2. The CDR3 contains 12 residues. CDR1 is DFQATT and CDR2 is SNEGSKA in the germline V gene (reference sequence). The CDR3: CSAEREQETQYF. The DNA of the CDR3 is TGCAGTGCTGAGCGGGAACAAGAGACCCAGTACTTC.

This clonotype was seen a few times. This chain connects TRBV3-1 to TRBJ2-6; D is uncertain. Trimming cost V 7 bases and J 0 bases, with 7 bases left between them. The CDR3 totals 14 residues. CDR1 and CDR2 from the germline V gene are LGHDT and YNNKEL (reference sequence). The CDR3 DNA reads TGTGCCAGCACCCAGTTCTCTGGGGCCAACGTCCTGACTTTC. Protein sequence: CASTQFSGANVLTF.

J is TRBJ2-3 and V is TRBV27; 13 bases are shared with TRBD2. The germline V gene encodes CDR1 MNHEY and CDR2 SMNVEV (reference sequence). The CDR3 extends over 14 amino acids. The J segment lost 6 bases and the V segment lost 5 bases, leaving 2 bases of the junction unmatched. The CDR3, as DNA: TGTGCCAGCAGTGTGGGACTAGCGGGGGATACGCAGTATTTT. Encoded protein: CASSVGLAGDTQYF.

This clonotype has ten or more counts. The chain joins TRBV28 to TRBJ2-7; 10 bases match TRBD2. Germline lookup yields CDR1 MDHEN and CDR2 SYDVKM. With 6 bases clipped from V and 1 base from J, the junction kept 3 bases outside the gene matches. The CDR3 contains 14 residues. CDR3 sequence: CASRERGGSYEQYF. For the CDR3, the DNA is TGTGCCAGCAGGGAGCGGGGGGGATCCTACGAGCAGTACTTC.

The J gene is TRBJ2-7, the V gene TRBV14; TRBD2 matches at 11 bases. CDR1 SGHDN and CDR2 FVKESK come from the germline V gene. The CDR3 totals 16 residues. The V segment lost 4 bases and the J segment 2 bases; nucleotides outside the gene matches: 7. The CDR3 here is CASSPLGTSGTYEQYF. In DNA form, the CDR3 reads TGTGCCAGCAGCCCCCTTGGGACTAGCGGCACCTACGAGCAGTACTTC.

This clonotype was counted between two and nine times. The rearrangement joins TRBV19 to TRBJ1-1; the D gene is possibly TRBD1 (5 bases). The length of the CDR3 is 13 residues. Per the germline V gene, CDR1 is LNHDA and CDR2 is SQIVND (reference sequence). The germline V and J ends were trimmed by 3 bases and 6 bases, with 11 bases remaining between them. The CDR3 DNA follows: TGTGCCAGTAGTATGGGCAGGGAGCCTGAAGCTTTCTTT. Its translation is CASSMGREPEAFF.

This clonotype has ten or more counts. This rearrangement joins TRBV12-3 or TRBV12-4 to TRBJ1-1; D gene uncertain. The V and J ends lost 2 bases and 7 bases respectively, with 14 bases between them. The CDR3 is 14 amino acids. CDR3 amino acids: CASSLITARGEAFF. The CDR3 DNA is TGTGCCAGCAGTTTAATCACAGCAAGAGGTGAAGCTTTCTTT.

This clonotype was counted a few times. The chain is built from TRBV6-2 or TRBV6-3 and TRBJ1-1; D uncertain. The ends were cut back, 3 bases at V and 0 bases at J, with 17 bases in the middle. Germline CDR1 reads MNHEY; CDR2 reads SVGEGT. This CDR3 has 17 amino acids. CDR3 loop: CASSYDGEVGMNTEAFF. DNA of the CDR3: TGTGCCAGCAGTTATGATGGGGAAGTTGGCATGAACACTGAAGCTTTCTTT.